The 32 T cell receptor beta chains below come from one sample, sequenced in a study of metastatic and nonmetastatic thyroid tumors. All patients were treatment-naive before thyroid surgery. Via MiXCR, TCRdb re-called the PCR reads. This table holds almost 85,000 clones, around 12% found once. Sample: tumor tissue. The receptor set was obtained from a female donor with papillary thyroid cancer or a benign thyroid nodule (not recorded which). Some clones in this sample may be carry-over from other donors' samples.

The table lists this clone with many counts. The CDR3 sequence: CASSLGFGGNTIYF. The CDR3 DNA sequence: TGTGCCAGCAGCTTAGGGTTCGGGGGAAACACCATATATTTT. The rearrangement uses TRBV11-2 and TRBJ1-3, with unresolved D. The V gene's germline CDR1 is SGHAT and CDR2 FQNNGV. The CDR3 has 14 residues. Trimming removed 1 base at V and 4 bases at J, with 8 bases between. Complete variable domain (other parts from reference TRBV11-2 and TRBJ1-3): EAGVAQSPRYKIIEKRQSVAFWCNPISGHATLYWYQQILGQGPKLLIQFQNNGVVDDSQLPKDRFSAERLKGVDSTLKIQPAKLEDSAVYLCASSLGFGGNTIYFGEGSWLTVV.

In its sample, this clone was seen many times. The CDR3 sequence: CASSINRGYEQYF. The CDR3 nucleotides read TGTGCCAGTAGTATAAACAGGGGCTACGAGCAGTACTTC. The J gene is TRBJ2-7, the V gene TRBV19; TRBD1 aligns across 7 bases. The CDR3 has 13 amino acids. The germline CDR1 and CDR2 sequences are LNHDA and SQIVND (reference sequence). V trimming: 2 bases; J trimming: 3 bases; junction bases outside the gene matches: 1.

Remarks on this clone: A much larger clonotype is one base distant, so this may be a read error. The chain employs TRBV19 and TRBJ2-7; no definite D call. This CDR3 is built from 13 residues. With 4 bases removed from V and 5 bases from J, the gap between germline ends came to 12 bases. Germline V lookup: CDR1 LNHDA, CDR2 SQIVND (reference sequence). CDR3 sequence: CASSTAIWNEQYF. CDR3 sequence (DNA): TGTGCCAGTAGTACGGCCATCTGGAACGAGCAGTACTTC.

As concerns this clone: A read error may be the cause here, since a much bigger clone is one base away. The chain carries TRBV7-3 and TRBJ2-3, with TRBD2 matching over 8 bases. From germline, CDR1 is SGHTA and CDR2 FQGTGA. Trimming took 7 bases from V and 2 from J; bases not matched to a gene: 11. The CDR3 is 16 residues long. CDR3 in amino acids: CASISGLAGDTDTQYF. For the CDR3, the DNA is TGTGCCAGCATCTCTGGACTAGCCGGGGACACAGATACGCAGTATTTT.

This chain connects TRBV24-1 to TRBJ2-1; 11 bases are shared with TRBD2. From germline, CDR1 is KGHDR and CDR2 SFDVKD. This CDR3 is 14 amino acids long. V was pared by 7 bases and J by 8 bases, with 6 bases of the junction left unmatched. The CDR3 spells CATRLAGDSDEQFF. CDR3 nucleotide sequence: TGTGCCACCAGACTAGCGGGAGACAGTGATGAGCAGTTCTTC.

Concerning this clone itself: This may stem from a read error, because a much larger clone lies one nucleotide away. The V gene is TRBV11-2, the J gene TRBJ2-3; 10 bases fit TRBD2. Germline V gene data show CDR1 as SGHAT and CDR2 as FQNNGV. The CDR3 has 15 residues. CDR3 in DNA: TGTGCCAGCAGCTTACTAGCGGGAGCGCCAGATACTCAGTATTTT. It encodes CASSLLAGAPDTQYF.

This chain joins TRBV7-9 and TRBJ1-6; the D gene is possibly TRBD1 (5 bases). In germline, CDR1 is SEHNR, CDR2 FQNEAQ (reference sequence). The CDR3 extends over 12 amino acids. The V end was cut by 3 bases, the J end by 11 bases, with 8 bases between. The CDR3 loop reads CASSLMDTPLHF. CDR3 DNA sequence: TGTGCCAGCAGCTTGATGGACACACCCCTCCACTTT.

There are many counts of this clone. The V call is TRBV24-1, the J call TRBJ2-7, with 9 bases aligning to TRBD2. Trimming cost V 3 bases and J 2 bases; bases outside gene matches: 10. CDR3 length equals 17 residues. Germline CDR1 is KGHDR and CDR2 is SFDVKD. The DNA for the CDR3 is TGTGCCACCAGTGATCGTACTGCGGGGGGGGGTGCCTACGAGCAGTACTTC. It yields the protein CATSDRTAGGGAYEQYF.

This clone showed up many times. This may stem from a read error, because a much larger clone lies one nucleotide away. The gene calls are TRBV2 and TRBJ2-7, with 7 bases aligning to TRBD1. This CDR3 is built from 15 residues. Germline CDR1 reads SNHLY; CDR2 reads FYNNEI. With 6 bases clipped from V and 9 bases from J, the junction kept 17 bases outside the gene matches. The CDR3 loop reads CASRPATGYDHGQYF. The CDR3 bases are TGTGCCAGCAGGCCCGCGACAGGGTACGACCACGGGCAGTACTTC.

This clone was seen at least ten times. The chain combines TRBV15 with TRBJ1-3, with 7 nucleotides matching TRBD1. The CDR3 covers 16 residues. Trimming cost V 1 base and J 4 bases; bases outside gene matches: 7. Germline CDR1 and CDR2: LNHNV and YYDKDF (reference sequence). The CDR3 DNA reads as TGTGCCACCAGCAGAGGACAGGGAGTGGAGGGAAACACCATATATTTT. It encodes CATSRGQGVEGNTIYF.

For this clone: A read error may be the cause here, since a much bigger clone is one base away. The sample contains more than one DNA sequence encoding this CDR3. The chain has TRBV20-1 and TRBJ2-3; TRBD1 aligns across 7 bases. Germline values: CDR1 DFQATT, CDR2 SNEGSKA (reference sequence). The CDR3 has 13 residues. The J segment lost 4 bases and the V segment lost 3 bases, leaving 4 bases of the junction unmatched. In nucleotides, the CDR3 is TGCAGTGCTAGCGGCGACAGGGCAGATACGCAGTATTTT. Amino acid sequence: CSASGDRADTQYF.

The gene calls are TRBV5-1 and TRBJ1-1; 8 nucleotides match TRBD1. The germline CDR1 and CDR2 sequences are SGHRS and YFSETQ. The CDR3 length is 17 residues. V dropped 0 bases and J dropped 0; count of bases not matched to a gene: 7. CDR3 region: CASSLGATGGLNTEAFF. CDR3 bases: TGCGCCAGCAGCTTGGGGGCAACAGGGGGTCTGAACACTGAAGCTTTCTTT.

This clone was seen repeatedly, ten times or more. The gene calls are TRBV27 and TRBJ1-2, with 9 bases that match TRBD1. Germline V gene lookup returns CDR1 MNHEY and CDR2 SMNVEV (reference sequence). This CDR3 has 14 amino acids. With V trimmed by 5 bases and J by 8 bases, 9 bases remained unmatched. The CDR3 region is CASSTGQGIRGYTF. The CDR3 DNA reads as TGTGCCAGCAGTACCGGACAGGGGATTAGGGGCTACACCTTC.

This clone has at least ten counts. CDR3 region: CASSLQRASGTRSYEQYF. CDR3 coding DNA: TGTGCCAGCAGCTTACAGAGGGCTAGCGGTACCCGCTCCTACGAGCAGTACTTC. The chain joins TRBV7-9 to TRBJ2-7, with TRBD2 matching over 7 bases. V shed 2 bases and J 0 bases; nucleotides not matched to a gene: 13. CDR3 length equals 18 residues. CDR1 and CDR2 from the germline V gene are SEHNR and FQNEAQ (reference sequence).

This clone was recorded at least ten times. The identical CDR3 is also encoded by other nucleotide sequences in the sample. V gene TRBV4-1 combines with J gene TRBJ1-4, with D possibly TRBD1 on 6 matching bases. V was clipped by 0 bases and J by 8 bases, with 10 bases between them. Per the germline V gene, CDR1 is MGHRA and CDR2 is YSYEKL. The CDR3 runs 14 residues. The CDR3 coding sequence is TGCGCCAGCAGCCAAGACCAGGGGAGGGAAAAACTGTTTTTT. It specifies CASSQDQGREKLFF.

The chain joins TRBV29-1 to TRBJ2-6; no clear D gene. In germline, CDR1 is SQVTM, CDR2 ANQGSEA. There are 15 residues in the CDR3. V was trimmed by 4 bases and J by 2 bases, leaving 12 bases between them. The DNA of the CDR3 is TGCAGCGTTGTTTCGACTGGAACTGGGGCCAACGTCCTGACTTTC. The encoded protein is CSVVSTGTGANVLTF.

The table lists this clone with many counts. The CDR3 nucleotides read TGTGCCAGCAGTGTGGTGACATCCTACGAGCAGTACTTC. Its protein product is CASSVVTSYEQYF. The chain uses TRBV6-1 and TRBJ2-7; D gene unclear. Germline loops: CDR1 MNHNS, CDR2 SASEGT. With 4 bases removed from V and 1 base from J, the gap between germline ends came to 8 bases. The CDR3 sequence is 13 residues long.

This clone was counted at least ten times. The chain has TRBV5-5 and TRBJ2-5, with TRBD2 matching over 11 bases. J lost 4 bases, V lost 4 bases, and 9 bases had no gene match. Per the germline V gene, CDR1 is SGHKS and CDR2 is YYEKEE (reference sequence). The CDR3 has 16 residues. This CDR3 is CASSTPIAGGGETQYF. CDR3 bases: TGTGCCAGCAGCACCCCCATAGCGGGGGGGGGAGAGACCCAGTACTTC.

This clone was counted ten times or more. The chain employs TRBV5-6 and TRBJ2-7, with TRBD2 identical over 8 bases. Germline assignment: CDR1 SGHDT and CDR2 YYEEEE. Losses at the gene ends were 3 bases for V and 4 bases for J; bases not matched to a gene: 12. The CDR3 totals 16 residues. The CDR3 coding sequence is TGTGCCAGCAGCTGGGACGGGGGGGTTGCTCGTTACGAGCAGTACTTC. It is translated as CASSWDGGVARYEQYF.

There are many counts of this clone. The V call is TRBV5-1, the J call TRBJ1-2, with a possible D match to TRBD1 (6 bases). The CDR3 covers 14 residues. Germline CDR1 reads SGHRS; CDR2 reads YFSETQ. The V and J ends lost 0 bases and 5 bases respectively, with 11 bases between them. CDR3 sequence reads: CASSLGTAIYGYTF. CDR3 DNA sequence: TGCGCCAGCAGCTTGGGGACAGCGATTTATGGCTACACCTTC.

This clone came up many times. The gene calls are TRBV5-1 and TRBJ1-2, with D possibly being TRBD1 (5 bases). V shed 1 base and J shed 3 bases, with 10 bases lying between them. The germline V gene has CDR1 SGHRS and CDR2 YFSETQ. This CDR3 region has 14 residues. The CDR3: CASSLIGRDYGYTF. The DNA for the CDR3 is TGCGCCAGCAGCTTGATCGGCAGGGACTATGGCTACACCTTC.

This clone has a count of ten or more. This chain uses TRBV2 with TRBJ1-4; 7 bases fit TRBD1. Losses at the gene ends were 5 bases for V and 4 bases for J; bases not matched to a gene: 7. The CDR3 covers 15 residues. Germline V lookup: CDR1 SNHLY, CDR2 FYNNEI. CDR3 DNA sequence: TGTGCCAGCAGTTTTCTGACAGGGATTAATGAAAAACTGTTTTTT. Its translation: CASSFLTGINEKLFF. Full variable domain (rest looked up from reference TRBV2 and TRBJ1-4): EPEVTQTPSHQVTQMGQEVILRCVPISNHLYFYWYRQILGQKVEFLVSFYNNEISEKSEIFDDQFSVERPDGSNFTLKIRSTKLEDSAMYFCASSFLTGINEKLFFGSGTQLSVL.

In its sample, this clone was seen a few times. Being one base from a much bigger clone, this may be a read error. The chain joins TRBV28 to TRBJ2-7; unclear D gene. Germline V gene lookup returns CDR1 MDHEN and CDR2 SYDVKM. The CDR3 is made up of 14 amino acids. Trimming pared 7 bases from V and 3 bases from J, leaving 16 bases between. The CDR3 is CASNYIPSYYEQYF. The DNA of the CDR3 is TGTGCCAGCAACTATATCCCTTCCTACTACGAGCAGTACTTC.

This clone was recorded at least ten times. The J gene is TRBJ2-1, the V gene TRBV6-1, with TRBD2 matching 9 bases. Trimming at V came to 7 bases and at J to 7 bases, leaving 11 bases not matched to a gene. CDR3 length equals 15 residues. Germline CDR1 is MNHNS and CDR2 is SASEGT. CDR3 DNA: TGTGCCAGCATGAAGCTAGCGGGAACCGATAATGAGCAGTTCTTC. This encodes CASMKLAGTDNEQFF.

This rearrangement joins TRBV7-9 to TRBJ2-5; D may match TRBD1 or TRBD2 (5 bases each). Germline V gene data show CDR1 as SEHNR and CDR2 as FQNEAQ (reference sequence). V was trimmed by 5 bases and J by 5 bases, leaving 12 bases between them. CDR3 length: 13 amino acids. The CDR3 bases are TGTGCCAGCAGCCCGGGGCTGGTGGAGACCCAGTACTTC. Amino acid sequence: CASSPGLVETQYF.

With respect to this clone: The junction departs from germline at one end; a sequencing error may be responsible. The CDR3 region is CVSSTPRTSWRTDTQYF. In DNA form, the CDR3 reads TGTGTCAGCAGCACCCCGCGGACTAGCTGGAGGACAGATACGCAGTATTTT. The gene calls are TRBV7-3 and TRBJ2-3, with 8 bases aligning to TRBD2. The CDR3 is 17 residues long. Germline V gene lookup returns CDR1 SGHTA and CDR2 FQGTGA.

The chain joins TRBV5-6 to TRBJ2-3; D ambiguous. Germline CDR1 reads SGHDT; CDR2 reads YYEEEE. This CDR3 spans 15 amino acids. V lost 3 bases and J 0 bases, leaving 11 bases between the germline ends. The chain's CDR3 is CASSSMRWSTDTQYF. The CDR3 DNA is TGTGCCAGCAGCTCAATGAGGTGGAGCACAGATACGCAGTATTTT.

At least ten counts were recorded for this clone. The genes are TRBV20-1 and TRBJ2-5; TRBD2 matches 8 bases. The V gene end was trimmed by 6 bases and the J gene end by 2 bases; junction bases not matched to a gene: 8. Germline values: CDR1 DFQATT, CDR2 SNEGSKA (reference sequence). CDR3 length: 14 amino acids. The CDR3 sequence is CSAPGERGQETQYF. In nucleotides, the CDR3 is TGCAGTGCCCCCGGGGAGCGGGGGCAAGAGACCCAGTACTTC.

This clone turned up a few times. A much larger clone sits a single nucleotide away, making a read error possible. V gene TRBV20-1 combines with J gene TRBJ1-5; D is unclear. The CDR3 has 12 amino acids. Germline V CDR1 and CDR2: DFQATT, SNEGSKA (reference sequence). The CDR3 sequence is CGASSYHQPQHF. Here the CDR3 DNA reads TGCGGTGCTAGCAGTTATCATCAGCCCCAGCATTTT.

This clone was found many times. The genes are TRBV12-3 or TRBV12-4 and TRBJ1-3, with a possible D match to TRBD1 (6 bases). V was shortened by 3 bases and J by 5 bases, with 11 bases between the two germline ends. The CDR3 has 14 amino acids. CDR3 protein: CASSLGGLRNTIYF. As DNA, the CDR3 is TGTGCCAGCAGTTTGGGGGGCCTTCGAAACACCATATATTTT.

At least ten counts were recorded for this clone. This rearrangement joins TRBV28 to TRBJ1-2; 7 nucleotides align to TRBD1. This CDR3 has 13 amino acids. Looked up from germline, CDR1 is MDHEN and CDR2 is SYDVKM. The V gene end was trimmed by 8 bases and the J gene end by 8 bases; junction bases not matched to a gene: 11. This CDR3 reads CASGVGQPQGYTF. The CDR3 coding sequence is TGTGCCAGCGGAGTGGGACAGCCCCAGGGCTACACCTTC.

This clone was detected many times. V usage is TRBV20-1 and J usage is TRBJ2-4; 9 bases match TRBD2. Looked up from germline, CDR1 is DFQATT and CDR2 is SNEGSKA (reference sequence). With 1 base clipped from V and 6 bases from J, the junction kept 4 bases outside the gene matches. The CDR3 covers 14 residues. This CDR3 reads CSARVAGVGNIQYF. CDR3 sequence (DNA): TGCAGTGCTAGAGTAGCGGGAGTTGGAAACATTCAGTACTTC.